This TCR beta chain comes out of a study of blood T cell repertoires in COVID-19. In the study overall: Donors in the United States, Italy and Spain gave samples during acute or convalescent COVID-19. PBMCs, B-cell-depleted T cells, or T cells provided the cDNA or gDNA that made up the material.

Original handling: Scientists estimated how many nucleated cells there were by amplifying reference gene primers. Data came from immunoSEQ multiplex PCR; TCRdb stores just in-frame clones and leaves some out. For V, J and clone size, that table is used; D and trimming come from the DNA. The sample contains around 100,000 clones, roughly two thirds of which appear only once. The V gene end was trimmed by 5 bases and the J gene end by 3 bases; junction bases not matched to a gene: 5. Per germline, CDR1 SNHLY and CDR2 FYNNEI. This CDR3 has 15 amino acids. The TCR comes from a man older than 75 with acute or convalescent COVID-19. The chain carries TRBV2 and TRBJ2-1; 9 positions match TRBD1. Sequenced: peripheral blood. CDR3 in DNA: TGTGCCAGCAGTAACGACAGGGGGGACTACAATGAGCAGTTCTTC. Encoded protein: CASSNDRGDYNEQFF. Based on the CDR3 plus reference TRBV2 and TRBJ2-1, the full variable domain is EPEVTQTPSHQVTQMGQEVILRCVPISNHLYFYWYRQILGQKVEFLVSFYNNEISEKSEIFDDQFSVERPDGSNFTLKIRSTKLEDSAMYFCASSNDRGDYNEQFFGPGTRLTVL.